A single sample gave rise to the 20 T cell receptor beta chains below, sequenced in a study of CD8 T cells in ankylosing spondylitis. In TCRdb, the 5' RACE reads were re-called with MiXCR into one record per CDR3 protein. The sample carries hundreds of thousands of distinct CDR3 sequences, about 10% recorded once. Sequencing was carried out using blood, either unsorted or a sorted T cell fraction (not recorded which). The source of these receptors is a male donor with ankylosing spondylitis or in good health (not recorded which).

This clonotype has at least ten counts. The V gene is TRBV5-1, the J gene TRBJ2-5; D is perhaps TRBD2 (5 bases). CDR3 length: 14 amino acids. Trimming cost V 1 base and J 4 bases, with 11 bases left between them. From germline, CDR1 is SGHRS and CDR2 YFSETQ. As DNA, the CDR3 is TGCGCCAGCAGCTTGCGGGTTAGCGCAGAGACCCAGTACTTC. Translation: CASSLRVSAETQYF. Looking up the rest from reference TRBV5-1 and TRBJ2-5 gives the full variable domain: KAGVTQTPRYLIKTRGQQVTLSCSPISGHRSVSWYQQTPGQGLQFLFEYFSETQRNKGNFPGRFSGRQFSNSRSEMNVSTLELGDSALYLCASSLRVSAETQYFGPGTRLLVL.

This clonotype occurred many times. This chain joins TRBV7-6 and TRBJ1-4, with a weak D call TRBD1 (5 bases). V was clipped by 4 bases and J by 6 bases, with 15 bases between them. Germline CDR1 reads SGHVS; CDR2 reads FNYEAQ. The CDR3 length is 15 residues. As DNA, the CDR3 is TGTGCCAGCAGCTCCCCCCGGGGCGGGTATGAAAAACTGTTTTTT. Encoded protein: CASSSPRGGYEKLFF.

In its sample, this clonotype was seen many times. The chain combines TRBV29-1 with TRBJ1-2; 10 nucleotides line up with TRBD1. The V gene end was trimmed by 7 bases and the J gene end by 5 bases; junction bases not matched to a gene: 10. CDR1 SQVTM and CDR2 ANQGSEA come from the germline V gene. There are 14 residues in the CDR3. Here the CDR3 reads CSGLAGTGVYGYTF. Written as DNA, the CDR3 is TGCAGCGGCCTCGCCGGGACAGGGGTTTATGGCTACACCTTC.

This clonotype has a count of ten or more. The CDR3 DNA sequence: TGTGCCAGCAGTTTTTCTCCCGGGACAGGGGCCTACGAGCAGTACTTC. This gives the protein CASSFSPGTGAYEQYF. The rearrangement uses TRBV27 and TRBJ2-7, with TRBD1 matching 10 bases. Trimming removed 3 bases from V and 2 bases from J; junction bases left unmatched: 7. From germline, CDR1 is MNHEY and CDR2 SMNVEV (reference sequence). This CDR3 has 16 residues.

This clonotype turned up a few times. The chain recombines TRBV12-3 or TRBV12-4 with TRBJ1-5; D is undetermined. This CDR3 region has 17 residues. V shed 3 bases and J shed 0 bases, with 15 bases lying between them. The CDR3 loop reads CASSFSSDSYSNQPQHF. In nucleotides, the CDR3 is TGTGCCAGCAGTTTTAGTTCCGACTCTTATAGCAATCAGCCCCAGCATTTT.

The rearrangement uses TRBV28 and TRBJ1-1; the D is unclear. V gave up 6 bases and J gave up 2 bases, with 16 bases separating them. CDR3 size: 15 residues. CDR1 is MDHEN, CDR2 SYDVKM, per germline. This chain's CDR3 is CASSPQAGANTEAFF. The CDR3 DNA follows: TGTGCCAGCAGCCCCCAGGCAGGTGCCAACACTGAAGCTTTCTTT.

This clonotype was counted between two and nine times. The chain carries TRBV5-1 and TRBJ2-5; D is perhaps TRBD1 (6 bases). This CDR3 contains 15 residues. Germline-derived CDR1 and CDR2 are SGHRS and YFSETQ. V dropped 0 bases and J dropped 5 bases, with 14 bases sitting between them. The CDR3 DNA reads TGCGCCAGCAGCTTGGTGGGCAGGGGTTTGGAGACCCAGTACTTC. Translating gives CASSLVGRGLETQYF.

This clonotype was seen at least ten times. This chain links TRBV20-1 with TRBJ1-1, with D possibly matching TRBD1 (6 bases). The germline V and J ends were trimmed by 3 bases and 1 base, with 12 bases remaining between them. Looked up from germline, CDR1 is DFQATT and CDR2 is SNEGSKA (reference sequence). The CDR3 loop spans 14 amino acids. The CDR3 spells CSARADSKNTEAFF. The CDR3 nucleotides read TGCAGTGCTAGGGCGGACAGTAAGAACACTGAAGCTTTCTTT.

The chain has TRBV20-1 and TRBJ1-1; D uncertain. The CDR3 has 13 residues. Trimming stripped 6 bases from V and 1 base from J, with 12 bases between. CDR1 DFQATT and CDR2 SNEGSKA come from the germline V gene (reference sequence). This CDR3 is CSAKRSTNTEAFF. Written as DNA, the CDR3 is TGCAGTGCGAAGCGGTCCACGAACACTGAAGCTTTCTTT.

This clonotype appeared many times. J is TRBJ2-7 and V is TRBV20-1; TRBD1 matches at 9 bases. V lost 0 bases, J lost 3 bases, and 3 bases stayed unmatched. The germline V gene has CDR1 DFQATT and CDR2 SNEGSKA (reference sequence). CDR3 length equals 14 residues. CDR3 protein: CSARDRDRVYEQYF. CDR3 DNA sequence: TGCAGTGCTAGAGATAGGGACAGGGTCTACGAGCAGTACTTC.

The gene calls are TRBV11-3 and TRBJ2-1; D may be TRBD1 or TRBD2 (5 bases each). The CDR3 runs to 15 residues. The ends were cut back, 4 bases at V and 0 bases at J, with 10 bases in the middle. The V gene's germline CDR1 is SGHNT and CDR2 YENEEA. CDR3 loop: CASSWDGSSYNEQFF. The CDR3 nucleotides read TGTGCCAGCAGCTGGGACGGCAGCTCCTACAATGAGCAGTTCTTC.

This clonotype has ten or more counts. The DNA of the CDR3 is TGTGCCAGCAGCTTATCAGGACCCCAAGCTTTCTTT. Translation gives CASSLSGPQAFF. The chain employs TRBV5-5 and TRBJ1-1; D gene ambiguous. The CDR3 has 12 amino acids. Germline V lookup: CDR1 SGHKS, CDR2 YYEKEE (reference sequence). The V gene lost 2 bases and the J gene lost 9 bases, with 11 bases spanning the gap.

This clonotype was observed many times. The J gene is TRBJ1-1, the V gene TRBV12-3 or TRBV12-4; D remains unclear. The CDR3 spans 14 residues. V was pared by 6 bases and J by 1 base, with 12 bases between. This chain's CDR3 is CASSAAVGNTEAFF. The DNA for the CDR3 is TGTGCCAGCAGCGCAGCAGTGGGGAACACTGAAGCTTTCTTT.

The sample holds many counts of this clonotype. The chain combines TRBV5-1 with TRBJ2-7, with D perhaps matching TRBD2 (6 bases). CDR1 and CDR2 (germline): SGHRS, YFSETQ. The CDR3 consists of 15 residues. V gave up 0 bases and J gave up 6 bases, with 16 bases separating them. The CDR3 DNA follows: TGCGCCAGCAGCTTGGTTGGCCAGGGAGGATCCGAGCAGTACTTC. Translation gives CASSLVGQGGSEQYF.

This clonotype was detected a few times. This chain joins TRBV18 and TRBJ2-1; D gene uncertain. V was cut by 2 bases and J by 4 bases, with 6 bases left in between. The germline V gene has CDR1 KGHSH and CDR2 LQKENI. The CDR3 loop spans 13 amino acids. CDR3 in DNA: TGTGCCAGCTCACCAAGAAGATACAATGAGCAGTTCTTC. Encoded protein: CASSPRRYNEQFF.

This clonotype was seen more than once but under ten times. This chain links TRBV12-3 or TRBV12-4 with TRBJ1-4; D gene ambiguous. V dropped 2 bases and J dropped 3 bases, with 10 bases sitting between them. The CDR3 extends over 15 amino acids. CDR3 loop: CASSLLPEANEKLFF. The CDR3 DNA is TGTGCCAGCAGTTTATTGCCGGAAGCTAATGAAAAACTGTTTTTT.

The V and J genes are TRBV3-1 and TRBJ2-5, with D maybe TRBD1 (8 bases). Germline assignment: CDR1 LGHDT and CDR2 YNNKEL (reference sequence). The CDR3 totals 19 residues. V lost 0 bases to trimming and J lost 1 base, with 21 bases between them. The CDR3 here is CASSQDGRQGRVGQETQYF. CDR3 sequence (DNA): TGTGCCAGCAGCCAAGACGGTAGACAGGGGAGGGTGGGCCAAGAGACCCAGTACTTC.

At least ten counts were recorded for this clonotype. This chain joins TRBV21-1 and TRBJ1-2; the D call of TRBD1 is as the table states it, not checked on the DNA. TRBV21-1 is listed as a pseudogene. CDR3 length: 15 amino acids. CDR3 bases: TGTGCCAGCAGCAAAGGTGGACAGTACCCCTATGGCTACACCTTC. Its translation is CASSKGGQYPYGYTF.

To note about this clonotype: Possible read error: a much larger clone is one base away. This sequence joins TRBV28 and TRBJ1-5; the D gene is possibly TRBD1 (5 bases). The germline V and J ends were trimmed by 3 bases and 9 bases, with 15 bases remaining between them. The CDR3 runs to 14 residues. CDR1 and CDR2 from the germline V gene are MDHEN and SYDVKM. CDR3 region: CASSFRAGRPPQHF. The CDR3 DNA reads TGTGCCAGCAGTTTTCGGGCAGGGCGGCCGCCCCAGCATTTT.

This clonotype was observed many times. The genes are TRBV10-3 and TRBJ1-1; D not resolved. The CDR3 loop spans 11 amino acids. V was clipped by 4 bases and J by 7 bases, with 7 bases between them. Germline values: CDR1 ENHRY, CDR2 SYGVKD. CDR3: CAISVGIEAFF. As DNA, the CDR3 is TGTGCCATCAGTGTTGGAATTGAAGCTTTCTTT.